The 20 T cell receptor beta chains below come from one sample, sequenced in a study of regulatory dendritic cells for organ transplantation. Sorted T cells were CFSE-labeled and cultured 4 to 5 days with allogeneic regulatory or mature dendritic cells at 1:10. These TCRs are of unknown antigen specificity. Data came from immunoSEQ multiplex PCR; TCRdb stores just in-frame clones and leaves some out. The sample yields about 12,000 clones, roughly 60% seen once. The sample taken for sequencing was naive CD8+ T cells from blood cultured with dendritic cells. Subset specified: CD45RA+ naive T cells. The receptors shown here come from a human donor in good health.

The CDR3 reads CASSLLGGEQYF. The CDR3 region has the DNA TGTGCCAGCAGCTTGTTGGGGGGTGAGCAGTACTTC. V usage is TRBV5-4 and J usage is TRBJ2-7; D is perhaps TRBD2 (6 bases). The CDR3 runs 12 residues. From germline, CDR1 is SGHNT and CDR2 YYREEE (reference sequence). Between the trimmed V and J ends, which lost 1 base and 7 bases, there was a span of 9 bases.

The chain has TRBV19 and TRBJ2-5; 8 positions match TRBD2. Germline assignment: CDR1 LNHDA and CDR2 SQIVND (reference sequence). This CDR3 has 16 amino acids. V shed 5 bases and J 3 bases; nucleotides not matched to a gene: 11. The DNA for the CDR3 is TGTGCCAGTAGTGCCCTGATTAGCGGGGAGGAAGAGACCCAGTACTTC. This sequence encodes CASSALISGEEETQYF.

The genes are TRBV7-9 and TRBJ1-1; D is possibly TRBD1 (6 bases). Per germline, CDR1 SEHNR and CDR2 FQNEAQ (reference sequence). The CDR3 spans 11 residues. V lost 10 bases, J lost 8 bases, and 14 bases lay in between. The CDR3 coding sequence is TGTGCCACCTTAAGGGGGGGAGAAGCTTTCTTT. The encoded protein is CATLRGGEAFF.

CDR3 DNA sequence: TGTGCCAGCAGCCCCGGGACAGCGAACACTGAAGCTTTCTTT. Encoded protein: CASSPGTANTEAFF. V gene TRBV11-2 combines with J gene TRBJ1-1, with TRBD1 matching 7 bases. V lost 5 bases to trimming and J lost 1 base; unmatched junction nucleotides: 4. The germline CDR1 and CDR2 sequences are SGHAT and FQNNGV. This CDR3 spans 14 amino acids.

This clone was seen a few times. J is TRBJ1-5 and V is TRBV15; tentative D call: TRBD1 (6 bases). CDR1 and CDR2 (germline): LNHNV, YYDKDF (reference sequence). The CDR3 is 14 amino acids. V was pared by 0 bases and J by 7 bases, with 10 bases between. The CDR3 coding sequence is TGTGCCACCAGCAGAGAGGGGGCCCAACAGCCCCAGCATTTT. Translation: CATSREGAQQPQHF.

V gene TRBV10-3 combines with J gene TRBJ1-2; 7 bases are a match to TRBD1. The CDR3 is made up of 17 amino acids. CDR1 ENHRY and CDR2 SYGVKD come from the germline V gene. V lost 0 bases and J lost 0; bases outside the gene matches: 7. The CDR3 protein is CAISESATGTSNYGYTF. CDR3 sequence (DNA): TGTGCCATCAGTGAGTCGGCGACAGGGACATCTAACTATGGCTACACCTTC.

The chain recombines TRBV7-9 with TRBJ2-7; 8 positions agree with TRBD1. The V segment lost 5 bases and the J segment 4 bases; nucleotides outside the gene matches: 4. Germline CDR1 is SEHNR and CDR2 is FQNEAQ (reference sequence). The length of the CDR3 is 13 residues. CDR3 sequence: CASSVTGEYEQYF. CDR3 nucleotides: TGTGCCAGCAGCGTGACAGGGGAGTACGAGCAGTACTTC.

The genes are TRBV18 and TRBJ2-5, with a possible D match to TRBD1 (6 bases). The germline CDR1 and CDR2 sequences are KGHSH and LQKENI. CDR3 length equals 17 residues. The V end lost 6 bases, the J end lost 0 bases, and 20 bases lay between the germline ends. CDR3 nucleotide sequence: TGTGCCAGCTCCCTCCTCTCGAACAGGGTGTACCAAGAGACCCAGTACTTC. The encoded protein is CASSLLSNRVYQETQYF.

CDR3 DNA: TGTGCCAGCAGCGTGGCAGGGGGGCCGCGAAATGAGCAGTTCTTC. Protein sequence: CASSVAGGPRNEQFF. This rearrangement joins TRBV9 to TRBJ2-1; weak D call: TRBD1 (7 bases). With 2 bases removed from V and 7 bases from J, the gap between germline ends came to 16 bases. CDR3 size: 15 residues. The germline V gene encodes CDR1 SGDLS and CDR2 YYNGEE.

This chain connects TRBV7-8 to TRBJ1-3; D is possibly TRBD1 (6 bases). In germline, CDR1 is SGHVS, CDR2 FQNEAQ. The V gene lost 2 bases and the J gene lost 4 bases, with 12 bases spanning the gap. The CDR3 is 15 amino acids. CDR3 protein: CASSLRGGQGNTIYF. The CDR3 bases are TGTGCCAGCAGCTTAAGGGGGGGGCAAGGAAACACCATATATTTT.

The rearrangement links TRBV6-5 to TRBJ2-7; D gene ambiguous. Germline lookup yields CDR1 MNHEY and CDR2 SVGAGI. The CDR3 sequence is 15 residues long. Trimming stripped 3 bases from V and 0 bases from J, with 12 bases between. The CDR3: CASSYRRLFSYEQYF. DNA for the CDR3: TGTGCCAGCAGTTATCGGCGGCTGTTCTCCTACGAGCAGTACTTC.

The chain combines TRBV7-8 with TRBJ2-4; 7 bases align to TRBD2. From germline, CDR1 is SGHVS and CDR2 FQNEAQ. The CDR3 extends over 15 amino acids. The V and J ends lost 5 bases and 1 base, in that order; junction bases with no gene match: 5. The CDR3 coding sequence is TGTGCCAGCAGCCAGCTGGGAGGGGCCAAAAACATTCAGTACTTC. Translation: CASSQLGGAKNIQYF.

The CDR3 DNA reads as TGTGCCAGCAGTTACTTTGCGGGGAACACTGAAGCTTTCTTT. Translated: CASSYFAGNTEAFF. V and J are TRBV6-5 and TRBJ1-1; D unresolved. Per germline, CDR1 MNHEY and CDR2 SVGAGI. V was trimmed by 1 base and J by 1 base, leaving 7 bases between them. The CDR3 sequence is 14 residues long.

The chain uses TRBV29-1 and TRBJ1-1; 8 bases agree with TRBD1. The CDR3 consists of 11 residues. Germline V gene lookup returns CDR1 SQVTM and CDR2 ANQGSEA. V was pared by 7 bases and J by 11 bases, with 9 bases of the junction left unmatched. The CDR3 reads CSAAGGRGAFF. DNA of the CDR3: TGCAGCGCCGCAGGGGGCCGGGGGGCTTTCTTT.

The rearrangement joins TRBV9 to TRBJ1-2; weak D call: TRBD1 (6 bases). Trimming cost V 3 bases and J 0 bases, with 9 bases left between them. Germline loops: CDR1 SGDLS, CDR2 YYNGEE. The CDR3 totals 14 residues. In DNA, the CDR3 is TGTGCCAGCAGCGCTGCAGGGGCTAACTATGGCTACACCTTC. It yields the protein CASSAAGANYGYTF.

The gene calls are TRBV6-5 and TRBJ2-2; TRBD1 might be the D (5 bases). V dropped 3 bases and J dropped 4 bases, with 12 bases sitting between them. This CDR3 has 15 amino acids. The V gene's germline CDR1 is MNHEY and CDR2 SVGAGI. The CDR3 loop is CASSYRQWGTGELFF. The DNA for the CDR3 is TGTGCCAGCAGTTATAGACAGTGGGGCACCGGGGAGCTGTTTTTT.

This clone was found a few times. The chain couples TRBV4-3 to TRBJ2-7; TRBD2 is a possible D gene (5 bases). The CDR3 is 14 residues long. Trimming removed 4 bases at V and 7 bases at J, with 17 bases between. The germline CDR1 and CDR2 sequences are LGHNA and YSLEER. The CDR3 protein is CASSPGLAFGEQYF. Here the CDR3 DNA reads TGCGCCAGCAGCCCCGGACTTGCCTTCGGAGAGCAGTACTTC.

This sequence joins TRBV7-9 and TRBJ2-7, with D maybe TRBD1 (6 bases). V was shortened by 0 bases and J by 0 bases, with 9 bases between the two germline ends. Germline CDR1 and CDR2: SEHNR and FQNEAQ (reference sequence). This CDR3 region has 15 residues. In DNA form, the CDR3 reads TGTGCCAGCAGCTTAGCGGGGGCCCTCTCCTACGAGCAGTACTTC. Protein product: CASSLAGALSYEQYF.

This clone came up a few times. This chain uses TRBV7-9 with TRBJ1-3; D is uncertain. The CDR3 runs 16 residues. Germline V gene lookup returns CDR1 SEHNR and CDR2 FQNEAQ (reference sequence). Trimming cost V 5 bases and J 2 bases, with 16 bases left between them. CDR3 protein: CASSTHYYGAGNTIYF. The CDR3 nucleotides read TGTGCCAGCAGCACTCACTACTACGGGGCTGGAAACACCATATATTTT.

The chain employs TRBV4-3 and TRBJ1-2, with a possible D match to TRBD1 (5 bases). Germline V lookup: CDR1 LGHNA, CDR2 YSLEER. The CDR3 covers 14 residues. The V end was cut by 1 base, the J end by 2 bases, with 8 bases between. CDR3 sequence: CASSQGRQNYGYTF. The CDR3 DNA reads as TGCGCCAGCAGCCAAGGAAGACAGAACTATGGCTACACCTTC.